Listed here is a single TCR beta chain. Antigen specificity is unknown. These data belong to a study of cytomegalovirus exposure and HLA in healthy donors. Study outcomes and limitations: The likely explanation for a cluster of highly shared sequence variants was sequencing artifact.

Germline-derived CDR1 and CDR2 are SNHLY and FYNNEI. V dropped 6 bases and J dropped 4; count of bases not matched to a gene: 6. CDR3 size: 15 residues. PCR involved 60 Vbeta and 13 Jbeta primers. The assay was immunoSEQ multiplex PCR, and TCRdb's table has in-frame clones only and misses some. This table holds roughly 160,000 clones, 80% to 85% found once. V and J are TRBV2 and TRBJ2-1, with 10 bases lining up with TRBD1. The TCR sequence derives from a male donor in good health and CMV-seropositive. Material: PBMCs. The CDR3 DNA reads as TGTGCCAGCAGGACCGGGACAGGGGTGTACAATGAGCAGTTCTTC. It codes for CASRTGTGVYNEQFF.